This T cell receptor (beta chain) was sequenced during a study of cytomegalovirus exposure and HLA in healthy donors. A remark on this clone: The antigen is not known.

The PCR made use of 60 Vbeta and 13 Jbeta primers. Only in-frame clones appear in the TCRdb table, and some are missing; sequencing was by immunoSEQ multiplex PCR. The sample has about 160,000 clones; about four fifths are singletons. General observations from the study: The authors later linked a missense DCLRE1C variant to TCR beta V- and J-gene trimming. Usually a TCR sequence was rare, but some public TCRs were found in many donors. Association of under 20,000 TCR beta sequences with HLA alleles was found at 0.05 false discovery rate in a later analysis. Investigators reported some 150 TCR beta chains as tied to cytomegalovirus.

V was shortened by 0 bases and J by 13 bases, with 16 bases between the two germline ends. This CDR3 comprises 14 residues. Germline V CDR1 and CDR2: MNHEY, SMNVEV (reference sequence). The rearrangement joins TRBV27 to TRBJ2-1, with a weak D call TRBD2 (6 bases). Sequenced input: PBMCs. The clonotype was recovered from a man in his fifties or sixties in good health and CMV-seropositive. The chain's CDR3 is CASSLSLGGTPQFF. In DNA form, the CDR3 reads TGTGCCAGCAGTTTATCCCTGGGCGGGACGCCTCAGTTCTTC.